A single sample is the source of the 25 T cell receptor beta chains below, sequenced in a study of chemoradiotherapy in HPV16-positive cancers. TCRdb keeps only in-frame clones here, not all; method: immunoSEQ multiplex PCR. The sample consists of around 19,000 clones, over 90% of them appearing once. The sample here was blood, taken from a patient who underwent chemoradiotherapy. These receptors were obtained from a human donor with HPV-associated anogenital cancer.

The rearrangement links TRBV6-5 to TRBJ1-6; D remains unclear. V was clipped by 6 bases and J by 6 bases, with 6 bases between them. The CDR3 runs 12 residues. Germline loops: CDR1 MNHEY, CDR2 SVGAGI. CDR3 sequence: CASRASNSPLHF. The DNA for the CDR3 is TGTGCCAGCAGGGCTTCTAATTCACCCCTCCACTTT.

This rearrangement joins TRBV2 to TRBJ2-7; 8 bases map to TRBD1. Germline lookup yields CDR1 SNHLY and CDR2 FYNNEI. V lost 6 bases, J lost 4 bases, and 11 bases stayed unmatched. The length of the CDR3 is 15 residues. CDR3 sequence reads: CASSPGAGGGYEQYF. Written as DNA, the CDR3 is TGTGCCAGCAGCCCGGGAGCAGGGGGCGGGTACGAGCAGTACTTC.

This chain links TRBV5-6 with TRBJ2-1, with D unresolved. CDR3 size: 11 residues. Trimming shortened V by 2 bases and J by 4 bases, and 1 base separated the two germline ends. Germline V gives CDR1 SGHDT, CDR2 YYEEEE. This CDR3 is CASSLYNEQFF. Here the CDR3 DNA reads TGTGCCAGCAGCTTATACAATGAGCAGTTCTTC.

This clone was observed a few times. The chain uses TRBV9 and TRBJ1-2, with D perhaps matching TRBD1 (5 bases). Trimming removed 0 bases from V and 3 bases from J, with 9 bases in between. Germline V gene data show CDR1 as SGDLS and CDR2 as YYNGEE. This CDR3 comprises 14 residues. CDR3 protein: CASSVDEGHYGYTF. CDR3 nucleotides: TGTGCCAGCAGCGTAGATGAGGGACACTATGGCTACACCTTC.

This clone was observed a handful of times. The chain couples TRBV5-5 to TRBJ1-6; no clear D gene. The germline gives CDR1 SGHKS, CDR2 YYEKEE (reference sequence). Trimming took off 3 bases at V and 12 bases at J, with 16 bases between the two ends. The CDR3 is 14 residues long. The CDR3 DNA sequence: TGTGCCAGCAGCTCTTACGATGGTGGTCTACCCCTCCACTTT. Amino acids: CASSSYDGGLPLHF. Using reference TRBV5-5 and TRBJ1-6 for the parts outside the CDR3, the full variable domain is DAGVTQSPTHLIKTRGQQVTLRCSPISGHKSVSWYQQVLGQGPQFIFQYYEKEERGRGNFPDRFSARQFPNYSSELNVNALLLGDSALYLCASSSYDGGLPLHFGNGTRLTVT.

This sequence joins TRBV7-9 and TRBJ1-1, with D possibly matching TRBD1 (5 bases). The germline CDR1 and CDR2 sequences are SEHNR and FQNEAQ (reference sequence). The CDR3 runs to 14 residues. Deletions cut 2 bases from V and 1 base from J, with 8 bases between. The CDR3 here is CASSLQGSNTEAFF. Here the CDR3 DNA reads TGTGCCAGCAGCTTACAGGGCTCGAACACTGAAGCTTTCTTT.

CDR3 DNA sequence: TGTGCCTGGAGCCGGACTAGCGGGGGGGTCGAGCAGTACTTC. It is translated as CAWSRTSGGVEQYF. The rearrangement uses TRBV30 and TRBJ2-7; 15 bases fit TRBD2. Trimming took 3 bases from V and 6 from J; bases not matched to a gene: 3. CDR3 length equals 14 residues. Germline CDR1 and CDR2: GTSNPN and SVGIG (reference sequence).

This chain links TRBV10-2 with TRBJ1-1; D is possibly TRBD1 (6 bases). CDR3 size: 14 residues. CDR1 WSHSY and CDR2 SAAADI come from the germline V gene. Trimming left V 2 bases short and J 8 bases short, with 15 bases between. The CDR3 bases are TGCGCCAGCAGTGAGATAGGGGGGGAATCCGAAGCTTTCTTT. This translates into CASSEIGGESEAFF.

The chain links TRBV5-1 to TRBJ2-5; 11 nucleotides line up with TRBD2. Germline V gene lookup returns CDR1 SGHRS and CDR2 YFSETQ. V shed 4 bases, J shed 2 bases, and the junction held 7 bases outside the gene matches. CDR3 length equals 16 residues. Here the CDR3 reads CASSASLAGEQETQYF. The CDR3 nucleotides read TGCGCCAGCAGCGCGTCACTAGCGGGGGAGCAAGAGACCCAGTACTTC.

The rearrangement joins TRBV5-1 to TRBJ2-3; D tentatively reads TRBD1 or TRBD2 (5 bases each). V lost 2 bases and J 5 bases, leaving 9 bases between the germline ends. This CDR3 has 13 amino acids. Looked up from germline, CDR1 is SGHRS and CDR2 is YFSETQ. CDR3 DNA: TGCGCCAGCAGCTTCTGGGGGAGAGATACGCAGTATTTT. Encoded protein: CASSFWGRDTQYF.

V is TRBV18 and J is TRBJ1-6; D ambiguous. Germline CDR1 and CDR2: KGHSH and LQKENI. Between the trimmed V and J ends, which lost 3 bases and 0 bases, there was a span of 12 bases. The CDR3 has 17 residues. CDR3 protein: CASSPQVLSSYNSPLHF. Written as DNA, the CDR3 is TGTGCCAGCTCACCCCAAGTACTAAGCTCCTATAATTCACCCCTCCACTTT.

The V and J genes are TRBV7-7 and TRBJ2-2; no reliable D call. The CDR3 runs to 14 residues. Deletions cut 1 base from V and 8 bases from J, with 11 bases between. Per germline, CDR1 SSHAT and CDR2 FNYEAQ (reference sequence). This chain's CDR3 is CASSLGHGSGELFF. Written as DNA, the CDR3 is TGTGCCAGCAGCTTAGGGCACGGATCGGGGGAGCTGTTTTTT.

V is TRBV7-9 and J is TRBJ2-1; 7 bases map to TRBD1. The CDR3 runs to 14 residues. Losses at the gene ends were 1 base for V and 10 bases for J; bases not matched to a gene: 7. Germline lookup yields CDR1 SEHNR and CDR2 FQNEAQ (reference sequence). The CDR3 reads CASSLVGGAGEQFF. In nucleotides, the CDR3 is TGTGCCAGCAGCTTAGTAGGGGGCGCAGGGGAGCAGTTCTTC.

The chain is built from TRBV5-6 and TRBJ2-5, with 9 bases aligning to TRBD2. This CDR3 has 15 amino acids. The V and J ends lost 0 bases and 5 bases, in that order; junction bases with no gene match: 5. Germline V gene lookup returns CDR1 SGHDT and CDR2 YYEEEE. The CDR3 bases are TGTGCCAGCAGCTTGGTGGCGGGGGGGCGGGAGACCCAGTACTTC. Protein: CASSLVAGGRETQYF.

The chain joins TRBV18 to TRBJ1-1; D is unresolved. Germline CDR1 and CDR2: KGHSH and LQKENI. The CDR3 is 15 residues long. V was shortened by 3 bases and J by 6 bases, with 17 bases between the two germline ends. CDR3 in DNA: TGTGCCAGCTCACCTGGGCCGGGTTCTTTCGCTGAAGCTTTCTTT. This sequence encodes CASSPGPGSFAEAFF.

The chain uses TRBV27 and TRBJ2-3; 7 nucleotides match TRBD2. CDR1 and CDR2 from the germline V gene are MNHEY and SMNVEV (reference sequence). V lost 4 bases, J lost 5 bases, and 6 bases stayed unmatched. The CDR3 loop spans 14 amino acids. The CDR3 DNA reads as TGTGCCAGCAGTTCTAGCGGTTACGGAGATACGCAGTATTTT. Its protein is CASSSSGYGDTQYF.

This rearrangement joins TRBV5-5 to TRBJ1-1; D is undetermined. Germline CDR1 is SGHKS and CDR2 is YYEKEE (reference sequence). The ends were cut back, 6 bases at V and 0 bases at J, with 9 bases in the middle. This CDR3 has 13 residues. This chain's CDR3 is CASNWAMNTEAFF. The CDR3 coding sequence is TGTGCCAGCAACTGGGCCATGAACACTGAAGCTTTCTTT.

The chain combines TRBV5-1 with TRBJ2-5; 9 bases are shared with TRBD2. Per germline, CDR1 SGHRS and CDR2 YFSETQ. V lost 2 bases to trimming and J lost 2 bases; unmatched junction nucleotides: 7. The CDR3 runs 16 residues. The DNA of the CDR3 is TGCGCCAGCAGCTTTGCCAATAGCGGGGGACAAGAGACCCAGTACTTC. Amino acid sequence: CASSFANSGGQETQYF.

This clone occurred once. At one boundary the junction diverges from the germline segment, which might be a read error. The rearrangement links TRBV27 to TRBJ2-1; 9 nucleotides agree with TRBD2. The CDR3 covers 16 residues. Looked up from germline, CDR1 is MNHEY and CDR2 is SMNVEV (reference sequence). The CDR3 loop is CASCFHCGGVYNEQFF. CDR3 nucleotide sequence: TGTGCCAGCTGTTTCCATTGCGGGGGGGTCTACAATGAGCAGTTCTTC.

J is TRBJ2-2 and V is TRBV6-1; D is perhaps TRBD1 or TRBD2 (5 bases each). This CDR3 spans 16 amino acids. V was clipped by 4 bases and J by 8 bases, with 20 bases between them. The V gene's germline CDR1 is MNHNS and CDR2 SASEGT. CDR3 nucleotide sequence: TGTGCCAGCAGTGTTCTCGGGACGTCGACGTTAGGGGAGCTGTTTTTT. It translates to CASSVLGTSTLGELFF.

The CDR3 region has the DNA TGTGCCAGCAGCAAAGGGGGACAGGTCGCCTACGAGCAGTACGTC. Translating gives CASSKGGQVAYEQYV. The gene calls are TRBV21-1 and TRBJ2-7; whether TRBD1, the table's D call, matches the DNA was not checked. TRBV21-1 is a listed pseudogene. This CDR3 has 15 amino acids.

The chain links TRBV5-1 to TRBJ2-1, with D possibly being TRBD1 or TRBD2 (5 bases each). Germline V gene data show CDR1 as SGHRS and CDR2 as YFSETQ. V was clipped by 4 bases and J by 6 bases, with 17 bases between them. The CDR3 contains 15 residues. CDR3 in amino acids: CASSLGTGYFNEQFF. The CDR3 DNA follows: TGCGCCAGCAGCCTGGGGACCGGATACTTCAATGAGCAGTTCTTC.

V is TRBV10-3 and J is TRBJ2-3, with 15 bases fitting TRBD2. The V segment lost 8 bases and the J segment 2 bases; nucleotides outside the gene matches: 8. The CDR3 has 17 residues. Looked up from germline, CDR1 is ENHRY and CDR2 is SYGVKD. The CDR3 sequence: CAIGTSGGTTTTDTQYF. DNA for the CDR3: TGTGCCATCGGGACTAGCGGGGGGACAACGACCACAGATACGCAGTATTTT.

The V and J genes are TRBV19 and TRBJ1-6; 9 bases are a match to TRBD1. The V gene end was trimmed by 7 bases and the J gene end by 10 bases; junction bases not matched to a gene: 8. The CDR3 has 14 amino acids. In germline, CDR1 is LNHDA, CDR2 SQIVND (reference sequence). This CDR3 reads CASTPGQGYSPLHF. In nucleotides, the CDR3 is TGTGCCAGTACCCCGGGACAGGGATACTCACCCCTCCACTTT.

The V gene is TRBV13, the J gene TRBJ1-1; possibly TRBD1 for D (6 bases). Germline V CDR1 and CDR2: PRHDT, FYEKMQ (reference sequence). The CDR3 has 14 residues. Trimming cost V 5 bases and J 0 bases, with 10 bases left between them. The CDR3 DNA sequence: TGTGCCAGCAGCCCGGGACAAGTGAACACTGAAGCTTTCTTT. This gives the protein CASSPGQVNTEAFF.